The rows below give T cell receptor beta chains drawn from one sample of a study of siplizumab effects on memory and regulatory T cells. Using immunoSEQ multiplex PCR, the repertoire was profiled, and TCRdb retains in-frame clones only, with some absent. The sample lists about 120,000 clones; approximately 94% were seen once. Sequencing used non-Treg CD4+ T cells sorted from blood. Receptors originate from a human donor in good health. The CDR3 runs from the conserved cysteine through the conserved F or W. The D gene is left open where the match is weak. Only part of the rows carry a size: once, few, many, or a class if the clone is expanded.

d_gene	v_gene	abundance	j_gene	CDR3nt	CDR3aa
NA	TRBV29-1	NA	TRBJ2-5	TGCAGCGTTGCGAGGGGCGCGGCGACCCAGTACTTC	CSVARGAATQYF
TRBD2	TRBV6-6	NA	TRBJ2-3	TGTGCCAGCAGTCCCGGGGGGAGCACAGATACGCAGTATTTT	CASSPGGSTDTQYF
NA	TRBV19	NA	TRBJ2-7	TGTGCCAGTAGTATAGTAAGGGGGGCCTACGAGCAGTACTTC	CASSIVRGAYEQYF
NA	TRBV19	NA	TRBJ2-7	TGTGCCAAAGTAGTGGCAGGGTACTCCTACGAGCAGTACTTC	CAKVVAGYSYEQYF
NA	TRBV6-5	NA	TRBJ1-2	TGTGCCAGCAGTTACTCCACAGGTGCGGGCTATGGCTACACCTTC	CASSYSTGAGYGYTF
NA	TRBV4-1	once	TRBJ2-7	TGCGCCAGCAGCCAGCCCGGACAGAAGAACTCCTACGAGCAGTACTTC	CASSQPGQKNSYEQYF
NA	TRBV10-3	NA	TRBJ1-2	TGTGCCATCAGTGAGAATTGGACGGGGGGGTATGGCTACACCTTC	CAISENWTGGYGYTF
NA	TRBV6-1	NA	TRBJ1-1	TGTGCCAGCAGTGAAACGGCGAACACTGAAGCTTTCTTT	CASSETANTEAFF
TRBD1	TRBV7-3	NA	TRBJ2-7	TGTGCCAGCAGATCCTCCGGGACAGTCTCCTACGAGCAGTACTTC	CASRSSGTVSYEQYF
NA	TRBV10-3	NA	TRBJ1-5	TGTGCCATAAGTGGAGGGGGGGAGAACAATCAGCCCCAGCATTTT	CAISGGGENNQPQHF
NA	TRBV29-1	NA	TRBJ1-5	TGCAGCGTTGAAGAGCCGGAATGGGAGGGGGTAAGACAGCCCCAGCATTTT	CSVEEPEWEGVRQPQHF
NA	TRBV11-2	NA	TRBJ1-2	TGTGCCAGCAGCTTAAACCAGGGCCCCTATGGCTACACCTTC	CASSLNQGPYGYTF
NA	TRBV6-5	NA	TRBJ2-7	TGTGCCAGCAGTTACTCTAAGGGGTCACCCTACGAGCAGTACTTC	CASSYSKGSPYEQYF
NA	TRBV29-1	once	TRBJ2-5	TGCAGCGTTGGTTCACCGTACCAAGAGACCCAGTACTTC	CSVGSPYQETQYF
TRBD1	TRBV14	few	TRBJ1-2	TGTGCCAGCAGCCCGGACAGGTTCTATGGCTACACCTTC	CASSPDRFYGYTF
NA	TRBV7-2	NA	TRBJ2-5	TGTGCCAGCAGCGCCTCGAGGTTGAGTGGCCCGAGGGAGACCCAGTACTTC	CASSASRLSGPRETQYF
TRBD1	TRBV2	NA	TRBJ1-5	TGTGCCAGCAGTGAGCGGGGACAGCTAAATCAGCCCCAGCATTTT	CASSERGQLNQPQHF
NA	TRBV19	NA	TRBJ2-2	TGTGCCAGTAGTATATCGGGTCTGACCGGGGAGCTGTTTTTT	CASSISGLTGELFF
NA	TRBV10-3	NA	TRBJ2-5	TGTGCCATCAGCCCCGCGGGGGCAGCGAGTCAAGAGACCCAGTACTTC	CAISPAGAASQETQYF
TRBD2	TRBV18	NA	TRBJ2-5	TGTGCCAGCTCACCACAGACGCGGGAGTTGGAGACCCAGTACTTC	CASSPQTRELETQYF
NA	TRBV7-2	NA	TRBJ2-5	TGTGCCAGCAGCTTAGGGCTTGAGACCCAGTACTTC	CASSLGLETQYF
NA	TRBV11-2	NA	TRBJ2-7	TGTGCCAGCAGCTTAGTTGGCCCCTACGAGCAGTACTTC	CASSLVGPYEQYF
TRBD2	TRBV9	NA	TRBJ2-7	TGTGCCAGCAGCCCGCGGACTAGCGGGAACTACGAGCAGTACTTC	CASSPRTSGNYEQYF
TRBD1	TRBV11-3	NA	TRBJ2-5	TGTGCCAGCAGCTTAGGGGACAGCCCTTTCGGAGAGACCCAGTACTTC	CASSLGDSPFGETQYF
NA	TRBV25-1	NA	TRBJ2-2	TGTGCCAGCAGTGTTGCGGGGTCCACCGGGGAGCTGTTTTTT	CASSVAGSTGELFF
NA	TRBV5-1	NA	TRBJ2-5	TGCGCCAGCAGCTTGGGCCGGGGCCCCCCCCAAGAGACCCAGTACTTC	CASSLGRGPPQETQYF
NA	TRBV4-1	NA	TRBJ1-3	TGCGCCAGCAGCAGAAGGACAGACTCTGGAAACACCATATATTTT	CASSRRTDSGNTIYF
NA	TRBV15	once	TRBJ1-3	TGTGCCACCAGCAGGGAAGGGGTCTCTGGAAACACCATATATTTT	CATSREGVSGNTIYF
NA	TRBV4-1	once	TRBJ1-1	TGCGCCAGCAGCCAAGGGCTCCTCGGCAGTATGAACACTGAAGCTTTCTTT	CASSQGLLGSMNTEAFF
TRBD1	TRBV5-1	NA	TRBJ2-1	TGCGCCAGCAGTACGGACAGGTTTTACAATGAGCAGTTCTTC	CASSTDRFYNEQFF
TRBD1	TRBV7-2	NA	TRBJ2-5	TGTGCCAGCAGCTTAAGACAGGGGGCTGTGGAGACCCAGTACTTC	CASSLRQGAVETQYF
TRBD1	TRBV10-3	NA	TRBJ1-5	TGTGCCATCAGGGGACAGGAGGCATGGGAGCCCCAGCATTTT	CAIRGQEAWEPQHF